The 29 T cell receptor beta chains given below trace back to one sample, sequenced in a study of T cell responses to AZD1222 COVID-19 vaccine (dated by TCRdb to the early 2020s). The library relied on the immunoSEQ multiplex PCR assay. TCRdb re-hosts the immuneACCESS table, in-frame sequences only. Its copies lack some clones; in the studies checked, an unresolved V gene accounts for under half of them, and the cause for the rest is not known. For this sample the table gives about 180,000 clones, of which around 94% were detected only once. In total, the top ten clones hold more than 1.5% of the sample. Per the publication, the time point label means: about 28 days (+/-7) after the second vaccine dose. The specimen was peripheral blood, collected 28 days after the second AZD1222 dose. These receptors originate from an adult who received the AZD1222 COVID-19 vaccine.

The chain employs TRBV6-5 and TRBJ2-7; D unresolved. Germline V gives CDR1 MNHEY, CDR2 SVGAGI. The germline V and J ends were trimmed by 2 bases and 6 bases, with 5 bases remaining between them. The CDR3 is made up of 11 amino acids. The CDR3 sequence is CASSYLAEQYF. The CDR3 DNA reads as TGTGCCAGCAGTTACCTCGCCGAGCAGTACTTC.

The chain employs TRBV20-1 and TRBJ2-7; TRBD2 is a possible D gene (6 bases). Germline V gives CDR1 DFQATT, CDR2 SNEGSKA (reference sequence). This CDR3 is built from 10 residues. V lost 6 bases and J lost 7, with 10 bases in between. The CDR3 nucleotides are TGCAGTGCCATTAGCGGAGAGCAGTACTTC. Its translation is CSAISGEQYF.

This chain links TRBV11-2 with TRBJ2-1, with 13 bases matching TRBD2. The CDR3 runs 15 residues. V lost 5 bases and J lost 10; bases outside the gene matches: 8. Germline V gives CDR1 SGHAT, CDR2 FQNNGV. The DNA of the CDR3 is TGTGCCAGCAGCCCCTGGACTAGCGGGGGACGCGAGCAGTTCTTC. It specifies CASSPWTSGGREQFF.

This sequence joins TRBV6-5 and TRBJ2-5, with D maybe TRBD1 (6 bases). The ends were cut back, 6 bases at V and 0 bases at J, with 14 bases in the middle. CDR3 size: 15 residues. Germline loops: CDR1 MNHEY, CDR2 SVGAGI. CDR3 sequence reads: CASSAFTGYQETQYF. DNA of the CDR3: TGTGCCAGCAGCGCATTTACAGGGTACCAAGAGACCCAGTACTTC.

This chain joins TRBV27 and TRBJ1-1; D gene ambiguous. The CDR3 has 13 residues. Deletions cut 4 bases from V and 6 bases from J, with 12 bases between. Germline V gives CDR1 MNHEY, CDR2 SMNVEV (reference sequence). The CDR3 nucleotides read TGTGCCAGCAGTTCTGATTTGAGAGCTGAAGCTTTCTTT. It encodes CASSSDLRAEAFF.

The chain is built from TRBV27 and TRBJ1-2; tentative D call: TRBD1 (5 bases). CDR3 length: 16 residues. The ends were cut back, 3 bases at V and 2 bases at J, with 16 bases in the middle. From germline, CDR1 is MNHEY and CDR2 SMNVEV (reference sequence). The CDR3 loop reads CASSFRSGLVNYGYTF. In DNA form, the CDR3 reads TGTGCCAGCAGTTTTAGGTCGGGGCTCGTAAACTATGGCTACACCTTC.

This clone was counted a few times. The chain recombines TRBV5-4 with TRBJ1-2; D might be TRBD1 (5 bases). CDR3 size: 15 residues. CDR1 is SGHNT and CDR2 is YYREEE in the germline V gene (reference sequence). The V gene lost 5 bases and the J gene lost 7 bases, with 21 bases spanning the gap. CDR3 residues: CASSHRDGGVGGYTF. CDR3 sequence (DNA): TGTGCCAGCAGTCACCGGGACGGTGGCGTAGGTGGCTACACCTTC.

J is TRBJ2-1 and V is TRBV2; D not certain. V lost 5 bases and J 2 bases, leaving 7 bases between the germline ends. There are 13 residues in the CDR3. The germline V gene encodes CDR1 SNHLY and CDR2 FYNNEI. In DNA, the CDR3 is TGTGCCAGCAGTCTTAGTCCCTACAATGAGCAGTTCTTC. Translation gives CASSLSPYNEQFF.

This clone has a single count. The V and J genes are TRBV25-1 and TRBJ2-7; D ambiguous. The germline V gene encodes CDR1 MGHDK and CDR2 SYGVNS. V was pared by 2 bases and J by 1 base, with 6 bases between. The length of the CDR3 is 13 residues. The CDR3 spells CASSELGSYEQYF. The CDR3 DNA is TGTGCCAGCAGTGAACTGGGGTCCTACGAGCAGTACTTC.

The chain couples TRBV18 to TRBJ1-5, with TRBD1 matching over 10 bases. V trimming: 4 bases; J trimming: 5 bases; junction bases outside the gene matches: 8. From germline, CDR1 is KGHSH and CDR2 LQKENI. CDR3 length: 16 residues. In nucleotides, the CDR3 is TGTGCCAGCTCACGGGGACAGGGGAGGACAGATCAGCCCCAGCATTTT. Its translation: CASSRGQGRTDQPQHF. Full variable domain (missing parts from reference TRBV18 and TRBJ1-5): NAGVMQNPRHLVRRRGQEARLRCSPMKGHSHVYWYRQLPEEGLKFMVYLQKENIIDESGMPKERFSAEFPKEGPSILRIQQVVRGDSAAYFCASSRGQGRTDQPQHFGDGTRLSIL.

The chain carries TRBV3-1 (or the pseudogene TRBV3-2) and TRBJ2-5; 10 bases line up with TRBD2. Trimming cost V 0 bases and J 4 bases; bases outside gene matches: 11. The length of the CDR3 is 18 residues. Germline CDR1 LGHDT, CDR2 YNNKEL (reference sequence). CDR3: CASSQDHPSGGLGETQYF. Here the CDR3 DNA reads TGTGCCAGCAGCCAAGATCATCCTAGCGGGGGCCTGGGAGAGACCCAGTACTTC.

The rearrangement uses TRBV5-4 and TRBJ1-6; TRBD1 aligns across 8 bases. The CDR3 loop spans 17 amino acids. Germline CDR1 and CDR2: SGHNT and YYREEE (reference sequence). V dropped 7 bases and J dropped 2; count of bases not matched to a gene: 11. The CDR3 DNA sequence: TGTGCCAGCTCAAGGTCAGGGGGCTTGGCCTATAATTCACCCCTCCACTTT. Protein sequence: CASSRSGGLAYNSPLHF.

The chain is built from TRBV20-1 and TRBJ1-2; perhaps TRBD1 as D (5 bases). The V and J ends lost 4 bases and 8 bases respectively, with 11 bases between them. Germline CDR1 reads DFQATT; CDR2 reads SNEGSKA (reference sequence). This CDR3 comprises 11 residues. CDR3 residues: CSANRDGGYTF. CDR3 sequence (DNA): TGCAGTGCTAATCGGGACGGGGGCTACACCTTC.

V and J are TRBV28 and TRBJ1-4; D perhaps matches TRBD1 (5 bases). Germline CDR1 is MDHEN and CDR2 is SYDVKM. The length of the CDR3 is 11 residues. V gave up 7 bases and J gave up 8 bases, with 8 bases separating them. CDR3 coding DNA: TGTGCCAGCACTAACAGGGAAAAACTGTTTTTT. Translation: CASTNREKLFF.

This chain connects TRBV5-1 to TRBJ2-1, with a weak D call TRBD2 (6 bases). The V end lost 1 base, the J end lost 9 bases, and 11 bases lay between the germline ends. This CDR3 contains 13 residues. The germline CDR1 and CDR2 sequences are SGHRS and YFSETQ. The chain's CDR3 is CASSLKLAFEQFF. CDR3 DNA sequence: TGCGCCAGCAGCTTGAAACTAGCATTTGAGCAGTTCTTC.

The chain joins TRBV6-5 to TRBJ1-5; 9 bases align to TRBD1. Germline V gene lookup returns CDR1 MNHEY and CDR2 SVGAGI. The length of the CDR3 is 16 residues. V lost 4 bases, J lost 7 bases, and 11 bases stayed unmatched. CDR3 region: CASSLGAGTGIQPQHF. DNA for the CDR3: TGTGCCAGCAGTTTGGGCGCCGGGACAGGGATCCAGCCCCAGCATTTT.

This chain connects TRBV4-1 to TRBJ1-2; 8 bases line up with TRBD1. CDR1 is MGHRA, CDR2 YSYEKL, per germline. The V gene end was trimmed by 3 bases and the J gene end by 3 bases; junction bases not matched to a gene: 6. The CDR3 spans 15 residues. The CDR3 sequence: CASSQRQGTDYGYTF. The CDR3 region has the DNA TGCGCCAGCAGCCAGAGACAGGGGACGGACTATGGCTACACCTTC.

The V call is TRBV7-9, the J call TRBJ2-7; 9 nucleotides align to TRBD1. Germline V gene data show CDR1 as SEHNR and CDR2 as FQNEAQ (reference sequence). V lost 5 bases and J lost 3; bases outside the gene matches: 8. The CDR3 loop spans 15 amino acids. CDR3 sequence: CASSPRTGVLYEQYF. CDR3 in DNA: TGTGCCAGCAGCCCGCGGACAGGGGTACTCTACGAGCAGTACTTC.

This chain links TRBV19 with TRBJ1-5; D possibly corresponds to TRBD1 (5 bases). The CDR3 runs 14 residues. Germline loops: CDR1 LNHDA, CDR2 SQIVND (reference sequence). Trimming removed 6 bases from V and 0 bases from J, with 9 bases in between. CDR3 in amino acids: CASSPGHSNQPQHF. CDR3 in DNA: TGTGCCAGTAGCCCAGGGCATAGCAATCAGCCCCAGCATTTT.

This clone was recorded only once. The chain recombines TRBV5-8 with TRBJ2-1; no firm D call. The CDR3 sequence is 15 residues long. With 5 bases removed from V and 2 bases from J, the gap between germline ends came to 14 bases. CDR1 and CDR2 from the germline V gene are SGHTS and YDEGEE. The chain's CDR3 is CASSVSRNTYNEQFF. In nucleotides, the CDR3 is TGTGCCAGCAGTGTGTCGAGGAATACCTACAATGAGCAGTTCTTC.

The genes are TRBV19 and TRBJ2-3; TRBD1 aligns across 10 bases. Germline-derived CDR1 and CDR2 are LNHDA and SQIVND (reference sequence). After removal of 6 bases from V and 4 bases from J, the junction contained 4 bases not matched to a gene. CDR3 length equals 14 residues. The CDR3 bases are TGTGCCAGTAGGAGGGACAGGGGTGCAGATACGCAGTATTTT. It codes for CASRRDRGADTQYF.

The V call is TRBV9, the J call TRBJ1-3; D is possibly TRBD1 (6 bases). The CDR3 extends over 20 amino acids. Trimming removed 3 bases from V and 0 bases from J, with 25 bases in between. The germline V gene encodes CDR1 SGDLS and CDR2 YYNGEE. The CDR3 loop is CASSATVFWGQQPSGNTIYF. CDR3 DNA: TGTGCCAGCAGCGCTACAGTCTTTTGGGGACAACAACCCTCTGGAAACACCATATATTTT.

This clone was seen just once. The rearrangement uses TRBV27 and TRBJ1-5, with unresolved D. The V gene lost 0 bases and the J gene lost 3 bases, with 9 bases spanning the gap. The CDR3 is made up of 15 amino acids. CDR1 is MNHEY, CDR2 SMNVEV, per germline (reference sequence). CDR3 nucleotides: TGTGCCAGCAGTTTATCGTGGAGGTACAATCAGCCCCAGCATTTT. This gives the protein CASSLSWRYNQPQHF.

This chain uses TRBV4-3 with TRBJ2-7, with 8 bases that match TRBD1. Germline V gives CDR1 LGHNA, CDR2 YSLEER. This CDR3 region has 15 residues. The junction had 5 bases not matched to a gene; V was cut back by 1 base and J by 3 bases. The CDR3 spells CASSQGRTGSYEQYF. CDR3 sequence (DNA): TGCGCCAGCAGCCAAGGGAGGACAGGGAGCTACGAGCAGTACTTC.

The genes are TRBV11-2 and TRBJ1-3, with D unclear. Germline V lookup: CDR1 SGHAT, CDR2 FQNNGV. The CDR3 loop spans 15 amino acids. V shed 5 bases and J shed 0 bases, with 11 bases lying between them. The CDR3 here is CASSPQVNSGNTIYF. The DNA for the CDR3 is TGTGCCAGCAGCCCGCAGGTTAACTCTGGAAACACCATATATTTT.

The V call is TRBV19, the J call TRBJ2-2, with a possible D match to TRBD1 (6 bases). The length of the CDR3 is 14 residues. Trimming cost V 4 bases and J 6 bases, with 12 bases left between them. Germline CDR1 and CDR2: LNHDA and SQIVND (reference sequence). The CDR3 loop is CASSKTGTPGELFF. The CDR3 coding sequence is TGTGCCAGTAGTAAGACAGGTACCCCCGGGGAGCTGTTTTTT.

The chain links TRBV6-5 to TRBJ2-2; perhaps TRBD1 as D (5 bases). The CDR3 runs to 14 residues. The V end was cut by 2 bases, the J end by 4 bases, with 8 bases between. Germline lookup yields CDR1 MNHEY and CDR2 SVGAGI. The CDR3 DNA sequence: TGTGCCAGCAGTTACGGACAAATCACCGGGGAGCTGTTTTTT. Translated, it gives CASSYGQITGELFF.

This clone was recorded a few times. In the same sample, other DNA sequences code for this CDR3. The V call is TRBV18, the J call TRBJ1-5; D is possibly TRBD1 (6 bases). Trimming took off 4 bases at V and 6 bases at J, with 16 bases between the two ends. Germline CDR1 and CDR2: KGHSH and LQKENI. This CDR3 comprises 15 residues. The CDR3 nucleotides read TGTGCCAGCTCACACAAAACAGGGACGGGTCAGCCCCAGCATTTT. The encoded protein is CASSHKTGTGQPQHF.

The chain's CDR3 is CASSLRQGRGYTF. In DNA form, the CDR3 reads TGTGCCAGCAGTCTCCGACAGGGGAGGGGCTACACCTTC. The rearrangement uses TRBV12-3 or TRBV12-4 and TRBJ1-2, with 8 bases fitting TRBD1. The CDR3 has 13 amino acids. Trimming cost V 5 bases and J 8 bases; bases outside gene matches: 7.